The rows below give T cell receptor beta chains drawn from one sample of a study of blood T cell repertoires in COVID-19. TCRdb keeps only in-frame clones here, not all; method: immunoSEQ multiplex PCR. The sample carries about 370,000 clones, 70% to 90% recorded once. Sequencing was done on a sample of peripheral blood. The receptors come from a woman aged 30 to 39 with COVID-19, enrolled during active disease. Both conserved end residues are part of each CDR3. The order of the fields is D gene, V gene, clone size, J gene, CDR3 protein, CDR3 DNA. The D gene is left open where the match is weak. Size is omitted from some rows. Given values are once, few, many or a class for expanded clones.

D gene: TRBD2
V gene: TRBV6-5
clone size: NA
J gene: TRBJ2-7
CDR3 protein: CASRTSGGNEQYF
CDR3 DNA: TGTGCCAGCAGAACTAGCGGGGGAAACGAGCAGTACTTC

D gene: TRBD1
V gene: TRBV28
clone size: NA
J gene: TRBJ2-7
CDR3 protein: CASSFFQGAYEQYF
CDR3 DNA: TGTGCCAGCAGTTTTTTCCAGGGGGCCTACGAGCAGTACTTC

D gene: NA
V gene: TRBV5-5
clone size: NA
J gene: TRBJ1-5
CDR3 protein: CASSWGEDQPQHF
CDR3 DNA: TGTGCCAGCAGCTGGGGAGAGGATCAGCCCCAGCATTTT

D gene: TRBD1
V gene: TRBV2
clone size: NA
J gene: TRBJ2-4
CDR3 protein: CASSLPGQVNIQYF
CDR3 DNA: TGTGCCAGCAGTCTCCCGGGACAGGTAAACATTCAGTACTTC

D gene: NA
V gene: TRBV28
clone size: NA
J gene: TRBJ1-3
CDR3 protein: CASSPGNTIYF
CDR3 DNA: TGTGCCAGCAGCCCCGGTAACACCATATATTTT

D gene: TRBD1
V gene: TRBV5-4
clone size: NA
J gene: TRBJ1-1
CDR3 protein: CASSSRAGGNTEAFF
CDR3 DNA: TGTGCCAGCAGCTCTCGTGCAGGGGGGAACACTGAAGCTTTCTTT

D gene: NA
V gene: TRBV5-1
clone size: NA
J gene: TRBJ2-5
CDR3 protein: CASSREGNSGETQYF
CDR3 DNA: TGCGCCAGCAGCCGAGAGGGAAATTCTGGGGAGACCCAGTACTTC

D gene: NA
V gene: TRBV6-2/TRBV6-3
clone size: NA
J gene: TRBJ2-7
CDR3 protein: CASSQRISRGQQYF
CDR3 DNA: TGTGCCAGCAGCCAGCGCATTTCCAGGGGCCAGCAGTACTTC

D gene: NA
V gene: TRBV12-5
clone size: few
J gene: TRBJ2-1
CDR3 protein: CASGLVKDGGTAFNEQFF
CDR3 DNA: TGTGCTAGTGGTTTGGTAAAAGACGGAGGGACTGCATTCAATGAGCAGTTCTTC

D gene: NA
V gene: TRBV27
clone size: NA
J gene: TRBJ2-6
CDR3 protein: CASSSGFSGANVLTF
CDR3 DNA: TGTGCCAGCAGCTCCGGGTTCTCTGGGGCCAACGTCCTGACTTTC

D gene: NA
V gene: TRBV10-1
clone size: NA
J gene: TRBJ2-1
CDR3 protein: CASSSGRGGAQLNEQFF
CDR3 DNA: TGCGCCAGCAGTTCCGGGCGTGGTGGGGCCCAGCTGAATGAGCAGTTCTTC

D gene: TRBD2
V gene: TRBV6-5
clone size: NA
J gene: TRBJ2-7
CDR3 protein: CASRLAGAPYEQYF
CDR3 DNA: TGTGCCAGCAGATTAGCGGGAGCCCCCTACGAGCAGTACTTC

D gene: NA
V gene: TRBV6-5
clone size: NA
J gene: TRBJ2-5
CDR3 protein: CASSYRGGETQYF
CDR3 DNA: TGTGCCAGCAGTTACAGGGGTGGGGAGACCCAGTACTTC

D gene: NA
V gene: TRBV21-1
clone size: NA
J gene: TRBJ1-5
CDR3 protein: CASSQAAGANNQPQHF
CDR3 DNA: TGTGCCAGCAGCCAAGCGGCAGGGGCGAACAATCAGCCCCAGCATTTT

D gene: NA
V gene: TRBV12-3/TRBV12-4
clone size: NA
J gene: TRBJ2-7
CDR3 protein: CASKQPGVEQYF
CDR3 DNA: TGTGCCAGCAAACAACCAGGGGTCGAGCAGTACTTC

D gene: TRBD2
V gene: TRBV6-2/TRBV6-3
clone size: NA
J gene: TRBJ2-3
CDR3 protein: CASSGVAGVIADTQYF
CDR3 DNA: TGTGCCAGCAGTGGGGTAGCGGGAGTCATCGCAGATACGCAGTATTTT

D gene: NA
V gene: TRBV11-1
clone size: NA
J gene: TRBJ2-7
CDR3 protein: CASSSPRGFSWEQYF
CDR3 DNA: TGTGCCAGCAGCTCGCCCCGAGGTTTTTCGTGGGAGCAGTACTTC

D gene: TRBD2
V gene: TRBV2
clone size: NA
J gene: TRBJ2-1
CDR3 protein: CASSEKREYDEQFF
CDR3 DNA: TGTGCCAGCAGTGAAAAGCGGGAGTACGATGAGCAGTTCTTC

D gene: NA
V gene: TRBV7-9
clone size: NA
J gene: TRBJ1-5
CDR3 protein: CASSFAAEPQHF
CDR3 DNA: TGTGCCAGCAGCTTCGCGGCAGAGCCCCAGCATTTT

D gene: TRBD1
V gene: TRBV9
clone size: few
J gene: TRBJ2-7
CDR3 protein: CASSPGQATIYEQYF
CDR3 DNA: TGTGCCAGCAGCCCTGGACAGGCGACGATCTACGAGCAGTACTTC

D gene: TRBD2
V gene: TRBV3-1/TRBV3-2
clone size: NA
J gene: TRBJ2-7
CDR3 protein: CASSQVGGLGLARVLEQYF
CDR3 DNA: TGTGCCAGCAGCCAAGTGGGAGGACTCGGACTAGCTCGAGTCCTCGAGCAGTACTTC

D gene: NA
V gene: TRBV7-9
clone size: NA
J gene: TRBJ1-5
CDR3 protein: CASSLGQYNQPQHF
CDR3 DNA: TGTGCCAGCAGCTTAGGACAGTACAATCAGCCCCAGCATTTT

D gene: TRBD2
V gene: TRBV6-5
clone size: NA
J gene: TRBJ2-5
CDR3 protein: CASGPRGGETQYF
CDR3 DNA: TGTGCCAGCGGACCCCGGGGGGGGGAGACCCAGTACTTC

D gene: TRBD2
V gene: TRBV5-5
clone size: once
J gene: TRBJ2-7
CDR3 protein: CASTDLGLAGFPTYEQYF
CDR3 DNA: TGTGCCAGCACCGACTTGGGACTAGCGGGCTTTCCAACCTACGAGCAGTACTTC

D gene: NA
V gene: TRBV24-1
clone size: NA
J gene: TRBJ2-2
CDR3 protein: CATSDSPRWRGRAGELFF
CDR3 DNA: TGTGCCACCAGTGATTCCCCTCGGTGGAGGGGAAGGGCCGGGGAGCTGTTTTTT

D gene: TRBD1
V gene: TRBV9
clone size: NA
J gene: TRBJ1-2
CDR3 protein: CASSDRTGRYGYTF
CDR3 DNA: TGTGCCAGCAGCGACCGGACAGGGCGGTATGGCTACACCTTC

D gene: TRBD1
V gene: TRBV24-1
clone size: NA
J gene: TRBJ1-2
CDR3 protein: CATSDPGTGADGYTF
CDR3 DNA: TGTGCCACCAGTGATCCCGGGACAGGTGCTGATGGCTACACCTTC